The T cell receptor (beta chain) described here comes from a study of CD8+ T cells in alopecia areata. Study in general: Tofacitinib exposure lasted 6 to 18 months, followed by 6 months off drug.

It was cDNA, reverse transcribed from extracted RNA, that served as the sequencing template. Sequencing was performed with immunoSEQ multiplex PCR; in TCRdb, only in-frame clones are kept and a portion is missing. The table has 120,000 or so clones, about 59% seen once. Overall study findings and caveats: There were also resident alphabeta T cells of normal skin sequenced in scalp samples. Many of the expanded lesional clones endured in scalp and blood while on tofacitinib.

The CDR3 runs to 14 residues. V was clipped by 4 bases and J by 0 bases, with 10 bases between them. Germline values: CDR1 SGHDN, CDR2 FVKESK. Treatment here: oral pan-JAK inhibitor, 5-10 mg twice daily. Peripheral blood and lesional scalp punch biopsies came from alopecia areata patients. This clone was recorded a few times. Its antigen remains unknown. The clonotype was recovered from a human donor with alopecia areata. The chain combines TRBV14 with TRBJ2-7, with a tentative D call TRBD1 (6 bases). Material: CD4+ T cells sorted from blood, obtained at week 4, from a patient treated with tofacitinib. The CDR3 coding sequence is TGTGCCAGCAGCCCGACAGGAGTCTCCTACGAGCAGTACTTC. Translating gives CASSPTGVSYEQYF. Variable domain in full (rest from reference TRBV14 and TRBJ2-7): EAGVTQFPSHSVIEKGQTVTLRCDPISGHDNLYWYRRVMGKEIKFLLHFVKESKQDESGMPNNRFLAERTGGTYSTLKVQPAELEDSGVYFCASSPTGVSYEQYFGPGTRLTVT.